The 27 T cell receptor beta chains given below trace back to one sample, sequenced in a study of shared clonotypes between healthy human individuals. Measured with immunoSEQ multiplex PCR; TCRdb has only the in-frame clones, and not every one. The table lists around 1.9 million clones, roughly 91% of them singletons. Cells designated naive CD8 were CD45RO-negative and were positively selected for CCR7, with terminally differentiated effector memory CD45RA+ cells excluded. Input material: naive CD8+ T cells from PBMCs. The source of these receptors is a man between 18 and 35 years old in good health. Some clones in this sample may be carry-over from other donors' samples.

V gene TRBV12-1 combines with J gene TRBJ2-1; the tabulated D call, TRBD2, remains unverified against the DNA. TRBV12-1 is a documented pseudogene. The CDR3 sequence is 17 residues long. In DNA, the CDR3 is TGTGCCAGCAGCCGACTTATACTAGCGGGAGGCCTCAATGAGCAGTTCTTC. Its translation: CASSRLILAGGLNEQFF.

The chain joins TRBV19 to TRBJ1-5, with D unresolved. The germline V and J ends were trimmed by 3 bases and 6 bases, with 12 bases remaining between them. This CDR3 comprises 14 residues. Germline CDR1 reads LNHDA; CDR2 reads SQIVND (reference sequence). The CDR3 loop reads CASSMVEGIQPQHF. The CDR3 nucleotides are TGTGCCAGTAGTATGGTGGAGGGAATTCAGCCCCAGCATTTT.

The chain is built from TRBV19 and TRBJ2-7; D might be TRBD2 (6 bases). CDR1 and CDR2 (germline): LNHDA, SQIVND (reference sequence). The CDR3 loop spans 14 amino acids. V was clipped by 4 bases and J by 5 bases, with 15 bases between them. CDR3 coding DNA: TGTGCCAGTAGTACCCCCGGGACTCTAGACGAGCAGTACTTC. Amino acid sequence: CASSTPGTLDEQYF. The entire variable domain, with the rest obtained from reference TRBV19 and TRBJ2-7, is as follows: DGGITQSPKYLFRKEGQNVTLSCEQNLNHDAMYWYRQDPGQGLRLIYYSQIVNDFQKGDIAEGYSVSREKKESFPLTVTSAQKNPTAFYLCASSTPGTLDEQYFGPGTRLTVT.

The J gene is TRBJ2-3, the V gene TRBV7-6; D may match TRBD1 or TRBD2 (5 bases each). The germline gives CDR1 SGHVS, CDR2 FNYEAQ. The ends were cut back, 1 base at V and 12 bases at J, with 8 bases in the middle. CDR3 length: 11 residues. The CDR3 is CASSLGGSQYF. DNA for the CDR3: TGTGCCAGCAGCTTAGGGGGGAGTCAGTATTTT.

V is TRBV7-9 and J is TRBJ1-4; perhaps TRBD1 as D (6 bases). The CDR3 runs to 18 residues. The V and J ends lost 7 bases and 5 bases respectively, with 26 bases between them. Germline CDR1 and CDR2: SEHNR and FQNEAQ (reference sequence). CDR3: CASKPSGGVSGANEKLFF. The CDR3 nucleotides read TGTGCCAGCAAACCCTCCGGGGGAGTTTCGGGGGCGAATGAAAAACTGTTTTTT.

The chain recombines TRBV6-5 with TRBJ1-5; D unclear. The germline gives CDR1 MNHEY, CDR2 SVGAGI. The V end was cut by 4 bases, the J end by 7 bases, with 11 bases between. The CDR3 loop spans 13 amino acids. The DNA of the CDR3 is TGTGCCAGCAGTTCAAAAATAGGACAGCCCCAGCATTTT. Translated: CASSSKIGQPQHF.

For this clone: The same CDR3 arises from other DNA sequences in this sample as well. J is TRBJ2-1 and V is TRBV11-3; the D is unclear. This CDR3 has 15 amino acids. Germline CDR1 is SGHNT and CDR2 is YENEEA. Trimming pared 1 base from V and 0 bases from J, leaving 7 bases between. The DNA of the CDR3 is TGTGCCAGCAGCTTAGGCAGCAGCTCCTACAATGAGCAGTTCTTC. Translating it yields CASSLGSSSYNEQFF.

The V call is TRBV29-1, the J call TRBJ2-7, with 8 positions matching TRBD2. Per germline, CDR1 SQVTM and CDR2 ANQGSEA. There are 16 residues in the CDR3. The trim removed 0 bases at V and 5 bases at J, leaving 12 bases unmatched. The CDR3, as DNA: TGCAGCGTTGAAGAAGGATATAGCGGGATTGGGAACGAGCAGTACTTC. As protein: CSVEEGYSGIGNEQYF.

The chain employs TRBV2 and TRBJ2-1, with 9 bases identical to TRBD1. After removal of 7 bases from V and 3 bases from J, the junction contained 7 bases not matched to a gene. Looked up from germline, CDR1 is SNHLY and CDR2 is FYNNEI. CDR3 length equals 15 residues. CDR3 in DNA: TGTGCCAGCACCGGCCGGGACAGGGACTACAATGAGCAGTTCTTC. It is translated as CASTGRDRDYNEQFF. Based on the CDR3 plus reference TRBV2 and TRBJ2-1, the full variable domain is EPEVTQTPSHQVTQMGQEVILRCVPISNHLYFYWYRQILGQKVEFLVSFYNNEISEKSEIFDDQFSVERPDGSNFTLKIRSTKLEDSAMYFCASTGRDRDYNEQFFGPGTRLTVL.

The chain has TRBV28 and TRBJ2-4; 13 nucleotides align to TRBD2. There are 19 residues in the CDR3. Germline V gene data show CDR1 as MDHEN and CDR2 as SYDVKM. J lost 1 base, V lost 6 bases, and 12 bases had no gene match. The CDR3 sequence: CASRRPGLAGPVAKNIQYF. CDR3 sequence (DNA): TGTGCCAGCAGGAGACCGGGACTAGCGGGACCGGTTGCCAAAAACATTCAGTACTTC.

This chain uses TRBV28 with TRBJ1-4; D unclear. Per germline, CDR1 MDHEN and CDR2 SYDVKM. This CDR3 has 12 residues. V lost 7 bases to trimming and J lost 5 bases, with 8 bases between them. Written as DNA, the CDR3 is TGTGCCAGCAACGAGCTAAATGAAAAACTGTTTTTT. Its translation: CASNELNEKLFF.

J is TRBJ2-1 and V is TRBV7-8; 7 bases line up with TRBD1. The CDR3 is 15 residues long. With V trimmed by 5 bases and J by 10 bases, 14 bases remained unmatched. Germline assignment: CDR1 SGHVS and CDR2 FQNEAQ. The CDR3 reads CASSPGTAPEGEQFF. As DNA, the CDR3 is TGTGCCAGCAGCCCGGGGACAGCACCCGAAGGGGAGCAGTTCTTC.

The rearrangement joins TRBV7-9 to TRBJ2-6; 7 nucleotides match TRBD1. The CDR3 loop spans 16 amino acids. V lost 5 bases to trimming and J lost 4 bases; unmatched junction nucleotides: 8. Germline V CDR1 and CDR2: SEHNR, FQNEAQ (reference sequence). The CDR3 nucleotides are TGTGCCAGCAGCCAAAACGACAGGGTCGGGGCCAACGTCCTGACTTTC. The encoded protein is CASSQNDRVGANVLTF.

The chain employs TRBV12-2 and TRBJ1-2; TRBD1, as called in the table, went unchecked against the DNA. TRBV12-2 counts as a pseudogene. The CDR3 spans 17 residues. The CDR3 loop reads CASRTRGQGDSNYGYTF. The DNA of the CDR3 is TGTGCAAGTCGCACCCGGGGACAGGGGGACTCGAACTATGGCTACACCTTC.

This chain joins TRBV7-9 and TRBJ2-2, with 8 bases fitting TRBD1. Germline V gene data show CDR1 as SEHNR and CDR2 as FQNEAQ (reference sequence). The CDR3 totals 17 residues. With V trimmed by 3 bases and J by 0 bases, 6 bases remained unmatched. The CDR3 is CASSLYRGAANTGELFF. CDR3 sequence (DNA): TGTGCCAGCAGCTTGTACAGGGGGGCCGCGAACACCGGGGAGCTGTTTTTT.

In regard to this clone: Other DNA sequences in this sample translate to the same CDR3. The rearrangement links TRBV5-6 to TRBJ1-1; D may be TRBD1 (5 bases). Trimming removed 0 bases at V and 1 base at J, with 7 bases between. CDR1 and CDR2 from the germline V gene are SGHDT and YYEEEE. The CDR3 length is 14 residues. CDR3 region: CASSLDRRNTEAFF. CDR3 in DNA: TGTGCCAGCAGCTTGGACAGGAGGAACACTGAAGCTTTCTTT.

This chain links TRBV5-6 with TRBJ1-2; weak D call: TRBD1 (5 bases). The germline gives CDR1 SGHDT, CDR2 YYEEEE. The CDR3 sequence is 13 residues long. V was trimmed by 0 bases and J by 5 bases, leaving 8 bases between them. CDR3 coding DNA: TGTGCCAGCAGCTTGGAGGGGCCTTATGGCTACACCTTC. Amino acid sequence: CASSLEGPYGYTF.

The V call is TRBV6-6, the J call TRBJ2-1; TRBD1 matches at 9 bases. The trim removed 6 bases at V and 7 bases at J, leaving 10 bases unmatched. From germline, CDR1 is MNHNY and CDR2 SVGAGI (reference sequence). The CDR3 runs 15 residues. The CDR3 here is CASSYFRDRANEQFF. CDR3 in DNA: TGTGCCAGCAGCTATTTCCGGGACAGGGCGAATGAGCAGTTCTTC.

This clone was picked up one time. This same CDR3 is encoded by further DNA sequences in the sample. The V gene is TRBV19, the J gene TRBJ1-1; D remains ambiguous. The V gene's germline CDR1 is LNHDA and CDR2 SQIVND (reference sequence). Trimming took 2 bases from V and 2 from J, leaving 9 bases between them. The CDR3 consists of 14 residues. CDR3 sequence: CASSIYGGNTEAFF. The CDR3 DNA reads TGTGCCAGTAGTATATACGGCGGTAACACTGAAGCTTTCTTT.

As to this clone: The same CDR3 can be traced to other DNA sequences in this sample. The V gene is TRBV27, the J gene TRBJ2-7; D might be TRBD1 (6 bases). Germline CDR1 and CDR2: MNHEY and SMNVEV (reference sequence). CDR3 size: 14 residues. V dropped 0 bases and J dropped 2 bases, with 8 bases sitting between them. The CDR3 spells CASSLSTGPYEQYF. CDR3 coding DNA: TGTGCCAGCAGTTTATCCACAGGGCCCTACGAGCAGTACTTC.

V gene TRBV27 combines with J gene TRBJ1-4, with D hard to call. The CDR3 runs to 16 residues. Trimming took 2 bases from V and 6 from J, leaving 16 bases between them. The germline V gene encodes CDR1 MNHEY and CDR2 SMNVEV (reference sequence). CDR3 region: CASSLLFHSGHEKLFF. In nucleotides, the CDR3 is TGTGCCAGCAGTTTACTTTTTCATAGCGGTCATGAAAAACTGTTTTTT.

The rearrangement joins TRBV14 to TRBJ2-5; 7 bases map to TRBD1. V shed 3 bases, J shed 4 bases, and the junction held 8 bases outside the gene matches. The CDR3 has 15 amino acids. The germline V gene has CDR1 SGHDN and CDR2 FVKESK. The CDR3 region is CASSHGPYRGETQYF. The CDR3 nucleotides are TGTGCCAGCAGCCATGGGCCCTACAGGGGAGAGACCCAGTACTTC.

This clone was observed a single time. The chain links TRBV27 to TRBJ1-5; no reliable D call. This CDR3 comprises 13 residues. With 2 bases removed from V and 6 bases from J, the gap between germline ends came to 8 bases. Looked up from germline, CDR1 is MNHEY and CDR2 is SMNVEV (reference sequence). The CDR3 sequence is CASSLLWSQPQHF. CDR3 nucleotides: TGTGCCAGCAGTTTACTGTGGAGTCAGCCCCAGCATTTT.

This clone was picked up one time. This chain links TRBV5-1 with TRBJ1-4; tentatively, D is TRBD1 (5 bases). Trimming shortened V by 0 bases and J by 8 bases, and 20 bases separated the two germline ends. Germline V gives CDR1 SGHRS, CDR2 YFSETQ. This CDR3 has 17 amino acids. The DNA of the CDR3 is TGCGCCAGCAGCTTGGTGACTCGGGACTCCCTTCAGGAAAAACTGTTTTTT. Translation: CASSLVTRDSLQEKLFF.

The V call is TRBV7-7, the J call TRBJ2-7; D gene uncertain. The CDR3 runs to 14 residues. Germline V lookup: CDR1 SSHAT, CDR2 FNYEAQ (reference sequence). The ends were cut back, 5 bases at V and 3 bases at J, with 14 bases in the middle. CDR3 loop: CASSPHSEFYEQYF. CDR3 nucleotides: TGTGCCAGCAGCCCCCACAGTGAATTCTACGAGCAGTACTTC. The whole variable domain, filled in from reference TRBV7-7 and TRBJ2-7, reads GAGVSQSPRYKVTKRGQDVTLRCDPISSHATLYWYQQALGQGPEFLTYFNYEAQPDKSGLPSDRFSAERPEGSISTLTIQRTEQRDSAMYRCASSPHSEFYEQYFGPGTRLTVT.

This clone was recorded only once. This chain links TRBV27 with TRBJ2-1; 9 bases align to TRBD2. V was clipped by 6 bases and J by 4 bases; unmatched bases: 10. This CDR3 region has 16 residues. Germline lookup yields CDR1 MNHEY and CDR2 SMNVEV (reference sequence). CDR3 protein: CASSGWSSGVYNEQFF. The DNA for the CDR3 is TGTGCCAGCAGCGGCTGGTCTAGCGGGGTTTACAATGAGCAGTTCTTC.

This chain connects TRBV11-2 to TRBJ2-7; 10 bases map to TRBD2. CDR1 and CDR2 (germline): SGHAT, FQNNGV. Unmatched junction bases numbered 20, after V lost 5 bases and J lost 4 bases. This CDR3 contains 19 residues. The chain's CDR3 is CASSPEGQPLSGRRYEQYF. CDR3 nucleotide sequence: TGTGCCAGCAGCCCGGAGGGCCAGCCACTTAGCGGGAGGAGATACGAGCAGTACTTC.